Given below is one T cell receptor beta chain in context. What it binds is not known. V lost 3 bases to trimming and J lost 2 bases; unmatched junction nucleotides: 9. CDR1 LNHDA and CDR2 SQIVND come from the germline V gene (reference sequence). The CDR3 contains 19 residues. These data are taken from a study of Ad26.COV2.S vaccination and SARS-CoV-2 variants. Study context: The vaccine Ad26.COV2.S was put into the muscle once, or twice with 56 days between. Study-level findings and limits: The breadth of spike-specific CD8+ and CD4+ T cell responses after vaccination was reportedly substantial. Total responses of T cells may have been underestimated by the analyses of TCR breadth and depth. Across vaccine and placebo recipients, the breadth of non-spike TCRs was similar.

Described treatment: approximately 18 received Ad26.COV2.S at low or high dose, single or two shots; roughly 5 received placebo; per-sample allocation not given. Sampling happened 63 days after the first vaccine or placebo injection. Here immunoSEQ multiplex PCR was the method, and the copy in TCRdb shows in-frame clones only, minus some. This sample has some 340,000 clones, with 85% to 90% found just once. The sequence was collected from a person aged 18-60 years who received the Ad26.COV2.S COVID-19 vaccine or a placebo. This rearrangement joins TRBV19 to TRBJ2-3; 15 bases are a match to TRBD2. Here the sequenced sample was peripheral blood, taken in a trial of Ad26.COV2.S vaccine versus placebo. For the CDR3, the DNA is TGTGCCAGTAGTATCTCCGGGACTAGCGGGGGGCTGTACACAGATACGCAGTATTTT. This gives the protein CASSISGTSGGLYTDTQYF.